This note documents a single TCR beta chain sequence. These data originate in a study of blood T cell repertoires in COVID-19. Sequencing used immunoSEQ multiplex PCR; TCRdb keeps in-frame clones, though not all of them. The sample includes under 130,000 clones, about 90% seen only once; the top ten take 6% to 6.5%. CDR3 size: 15 residues. Germline V gene data show CDR1 as LGHNA and CDR2 as YNFKEQ. Trimming pared 0 bases from V and 1 base from J, leaving 8 bases between. The chain links TRBV4-2 to TRBJ2-3; D not resolved. This TCR was recovered from a human donor in a cohort sampled during active COVID-19. The source material was peripheral blood. The CDR3 spells CASSQDSLGTDTQYF. The CDR3 nucleotides read TGTGCCAGCAGCCAAGACTCGCTAGGCACAGATACGCAGTATTTT.